These 5 T cell receptor beta chains were sequenced from one sample in a study of cytomegalovirus exposure and HLA in healthy donors. Researchers ran the PCR with 60 Vbeta and 13 Jbeta primers. Sequencing used immunoSEQ multiplex PCR; TCRdb keeps in-frame clones, though not all of them. The table records under 150,000 clones, just under 80% of them present only once. Source material: PBMCs. The receptors stem from a male donor in good health and CMV-seronegative.

The rearrangement joins TRBV9 to TRBJ2-1; 10 bases are shared with TRBD1. CDR3 length: 14 residues. After removal of 4 bases from V and 7 bases from J, the junction contained 5 bases not matched to a gene. CDR1 SGDLS and CDR2 YYNGEE come from the germline V gene. CDR3 residues: CASSIRTGGNEQFF. CDR3 DNA sequence: TGTGCCAGCAGCATCCGGACAGGGGGGAATGAGCAGTTCTTC.

A single count supports this clone. One end of the junction does not line up with germline, which may come from a read error. This chain joins TRBV29-1 and TRBJ1-4, with D unclear. Germline V gene lookup returns CDR1 SQVTM and CDR2 ANQGSEA. The CDR3 spans 12 residues. CDR3: CSVLGQDEKQFF. The CDR3 nucleotides are TGCAGCGTCCTGGGCCAAGATGAAAAACAGTTTTTT.

V and J are TRBV7-9 and TRBJ1-3; 7 bases line up with TRBD1. Trimming at V came to 2 bases and at J to 4 bases, leaving 5 bases not matched to a gene. The CDR3 is 15 residues long. Germline V gene sequence: CDR1 SEHNR, CDR2 FQNEAQ (reference sequence). CDR3 nucleotides: TGTGCCAGCAGCTTACCTGGGACAGCCGGAAACACCATATATTTT. Protein product: CASSLPGTAGNTIYF.

This rearrangement joins TRBV7-8 to TRBJ2-1; 7 nucleotides agree with TRBD2. The CDR3 has 20 residues. From germline, CDR1 is SGHVS and CDR2 FQNEAQ. V lost 0 bases and J lost 0; bases outside the gene matches: 14. The CDR3: CASSLAIRVAGRSSYNEQFF. The CDR3 nucleotides read TGTGCCAGCAGCTTAGCAATCCGGGTAGCGGGCCGAAGCTCCTACAATGAGCAGTTCTTC.

The rearrangement joins TRBV7-2 to TRBJ2-7; a weak D match, TRBD2 (5 bases). This CDR3 is 15 amino acids long. Germline V lookup: CDR1 SGHTA, CDR2 FQGNSA. Trimming shortened V by 5 bases and J by 2 bases, and 16 bases separated the two germline ends. The CDR3, as DNA: TGTGCCAGCAGCCCACGGGATTCCCCGCCCTACGAGCAGTACTTC. It codes for CASSPRDSPPYEQYF.